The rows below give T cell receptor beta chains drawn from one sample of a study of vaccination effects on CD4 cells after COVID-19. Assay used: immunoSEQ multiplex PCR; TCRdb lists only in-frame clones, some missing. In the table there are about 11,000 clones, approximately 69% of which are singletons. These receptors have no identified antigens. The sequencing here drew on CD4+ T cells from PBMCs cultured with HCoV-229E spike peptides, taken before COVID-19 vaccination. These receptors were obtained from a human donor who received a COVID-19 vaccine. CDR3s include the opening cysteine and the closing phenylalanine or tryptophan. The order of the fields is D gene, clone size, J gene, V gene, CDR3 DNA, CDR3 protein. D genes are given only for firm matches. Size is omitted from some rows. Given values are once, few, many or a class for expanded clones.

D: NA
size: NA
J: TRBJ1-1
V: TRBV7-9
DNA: TGTGCCAGCAGCCCAGCAGGGAGGGTCGGCACTGAAGCTTTCTTT
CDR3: CASSPAGRVGTEAFF

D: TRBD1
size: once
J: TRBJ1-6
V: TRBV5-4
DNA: TGTGCCAGTGGACAGGGGGACTCCTATAATTCACCCCTCCACTTT
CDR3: CASGQGDSYNSPLHF

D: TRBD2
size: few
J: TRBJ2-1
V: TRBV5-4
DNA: TGTGCCAGCAGCCTTACTAGCGGGGGCCACAATGAGCAGTTCTTC
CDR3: CASSLTSGGHNEQFF

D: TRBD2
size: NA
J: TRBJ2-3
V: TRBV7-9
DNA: TGTGCCAGCAGCCCCGGACTAGCGGGAGATACGCAGTATTTT
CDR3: CASSPGLAGDTQYF

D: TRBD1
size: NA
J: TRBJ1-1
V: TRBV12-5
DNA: TGTGCTAGTGGTTCGGGACAGCCTAACACTGAAGCTTTCTTT
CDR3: CASGSGQPNTEAFF

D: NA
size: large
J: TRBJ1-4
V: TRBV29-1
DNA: TGCAGCGTTGAAGAAGCCACGGCGGGAAAACTGTTTTTT
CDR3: CSVEEATAGKLFF

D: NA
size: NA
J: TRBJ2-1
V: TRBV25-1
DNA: TGTGCCAGCCTCTCAGGACAGACTTACAATGAGCAGTTCTTC
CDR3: CASLSGQTYNEQFF

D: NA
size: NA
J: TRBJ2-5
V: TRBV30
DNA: TGTGCCTGGAGTGTATCCCCCGAGACCCAGTACTTC
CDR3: CAWSVSPETQYF

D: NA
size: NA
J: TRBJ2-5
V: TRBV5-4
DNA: TGTGCCAGCAGCTTGATGGAGACCCAGTACTTC
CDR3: CASSLMETQYF

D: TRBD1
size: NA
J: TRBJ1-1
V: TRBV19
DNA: TGTGCCAGTAGTTTCCACAGGGGGCGGAGGGGGAAGAACACTGAAGCTTTCTTT
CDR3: CASSFHRGRRGKNTEAFF

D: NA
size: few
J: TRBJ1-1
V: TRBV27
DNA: TGTGCCAGCAGTCCCCTGGGAGGGGGGCCGGGCACTGAAGCTTTCTTT
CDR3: CASSPLGGGPGTEAFF

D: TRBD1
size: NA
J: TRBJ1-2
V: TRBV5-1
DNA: TGCGCCAGCAGCTGGACAGGGGGTGGCTACACCTTC
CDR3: CASSWTGGGYTF

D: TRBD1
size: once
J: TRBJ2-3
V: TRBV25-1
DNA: TGTGCCAGCAGTTACTTGGACAGGGGTGCAGATACGCAGTATTTT
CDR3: CASSYLDRGADTQYF

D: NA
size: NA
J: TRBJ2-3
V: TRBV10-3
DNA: TGTGCCATCAGTGAGTCGGTGGTAGATACGCAGTATTTT
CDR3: CAISESVVDTQYF

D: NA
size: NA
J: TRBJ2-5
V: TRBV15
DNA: TGTGCCACCAGCCGCGCAAGTGAGACCCAGTACTTC
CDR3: CATSRASETQYF

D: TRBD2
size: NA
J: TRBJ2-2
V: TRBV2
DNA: TGTGCCAGCAGTCTGTTTAGCGGGAGTCCCGGGGAGCTGTTTTTT
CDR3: CASSLFSGSPGELFF

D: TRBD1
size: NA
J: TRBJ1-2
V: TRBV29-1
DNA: TGCAGCGTCGATCGCATGCCCAAGGGACAGGCCGGGAACTATGGCTACACCTTC
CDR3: CSVDRMPKGQAGNYGYTF

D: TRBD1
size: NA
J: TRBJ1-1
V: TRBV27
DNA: TGTGCCAGCAAATTAGGGGGCCCTATGAACACTGAAGCTTTCTTT
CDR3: CASKLGGPMNTEAFF

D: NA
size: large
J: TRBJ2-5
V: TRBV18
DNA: TGTGCCAGCTCAACTCCTCAAGAGACCCAGTACTTC
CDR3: CASSTPQETQYF

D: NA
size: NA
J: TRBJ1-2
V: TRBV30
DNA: TGTGCCTGGAGTGTAAGGTTGCAGGGTGGCTACACCTTC
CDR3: CAWSVRLQGGYTF

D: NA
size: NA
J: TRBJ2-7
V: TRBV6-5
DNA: TGTGCCAGCAGCGCCTTCATGGGAGCCTACGAGCAGTACTTC
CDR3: CASSAFMGAYEQYF

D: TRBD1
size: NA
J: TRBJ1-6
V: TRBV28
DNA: TGTGCCAGCACGCCAAGGTTACGGGACAGGGTTTCACCCCTCCACTTT
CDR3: CASTPRLRDRVSPLHF

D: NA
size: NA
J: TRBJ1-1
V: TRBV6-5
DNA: TGTGCCAGCAGTTACGGACAAAACACTGAAGCTTTCTTT
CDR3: CASSYGQNTEAFF

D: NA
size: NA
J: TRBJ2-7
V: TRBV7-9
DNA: TGTGCCAGCAGCTTAGTGGGACCCTACGAGCAGTACTTC
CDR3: CASSLVGPYEQYF

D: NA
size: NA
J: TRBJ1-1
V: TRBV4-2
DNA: TGTGCCAGCAGCCGAGGATCGACCGCTAACACTGAAGCTTTCTTT
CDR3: CASSRGSTANTEAFF

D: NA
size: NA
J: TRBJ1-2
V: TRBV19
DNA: TGTGCCAGTAGTATAGTCTTGGGTCGGCATTTGTATGGCTACACCTTC
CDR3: CASSIVLGRHLYGYTF

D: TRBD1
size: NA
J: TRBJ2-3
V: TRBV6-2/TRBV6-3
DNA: TGTGCCAGCAGTTACTCATGGACAGGGGTTAGCACAGATACGCAGTATTTT
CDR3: CASSYSWTGVSTDTQYF

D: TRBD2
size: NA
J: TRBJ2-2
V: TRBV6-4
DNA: TGTGCCAGCAGTGAGAGTAGCGGGGACACCGGGGAGCTGTTTTTT
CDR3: CASSESSGDTGELFF

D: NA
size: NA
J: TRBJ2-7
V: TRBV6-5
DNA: TGTGCCAGCAAAGTTCAGGTGTCGGGCGAGCAGTACTTC
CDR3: CASKVQVSGEQYF

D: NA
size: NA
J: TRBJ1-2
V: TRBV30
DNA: TGTGCCTGGATGGGGCCAGGCTACACCTTC
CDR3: CAWMGPGYTF

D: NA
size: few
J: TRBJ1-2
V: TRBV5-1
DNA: TGCGCCAGCAGCACCGGCCGGGACACTCCTAACTATGGCTACACCTTC
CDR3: CASSTGRDTPNYGYTF